The T cell receptor (beta chain) described here comes from a study of fetal regulatory T cell absence and autoimmunity. Profiled with immunoSEQ multiplex PCR; TCRdb holds only in-frame clones, not every one. The data contain 95,000 or so clones, 55% to 75% of them singletons. V was pared by 6 bases and J by 5 bases, with 13 bases between. The CDR3 is 14 residues long. Germline CDR1 and CDR2: LGHNT and FRNRAP. This clone was found once. Sequences were obtained from pancreas tissue. This receptor was identified in a male donor with IPEX syndrome. The chain joins TRBV12-5 to TRBJ2-2; D is uncertain. The CDR3 DNA reads TGTGCTAGTGGCCTAATTATAGATACCGGGGAGCTGTTTTTT. This gives the protein CASGLIIDTGELFF.